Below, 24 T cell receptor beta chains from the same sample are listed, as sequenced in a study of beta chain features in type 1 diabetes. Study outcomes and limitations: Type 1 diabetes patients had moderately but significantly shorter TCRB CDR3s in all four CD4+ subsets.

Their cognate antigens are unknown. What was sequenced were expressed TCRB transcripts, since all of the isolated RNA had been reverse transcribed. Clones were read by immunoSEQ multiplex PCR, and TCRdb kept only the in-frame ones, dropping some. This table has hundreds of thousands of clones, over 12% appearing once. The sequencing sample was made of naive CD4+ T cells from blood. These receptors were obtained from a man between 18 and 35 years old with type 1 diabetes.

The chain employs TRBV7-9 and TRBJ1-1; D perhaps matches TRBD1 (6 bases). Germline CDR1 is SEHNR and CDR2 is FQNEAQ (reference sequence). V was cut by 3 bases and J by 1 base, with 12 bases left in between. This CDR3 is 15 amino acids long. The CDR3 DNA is TGTGCCAGCAGCTTGTGGGCACAGGGGAACACTGAAGCTTTCTTT. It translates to CASSLWAQGNTEAFF. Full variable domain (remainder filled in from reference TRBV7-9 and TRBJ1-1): DTGVSQNPRHKITKRGQNVTFRCDPISEHNRLYWYRQTLGQGPEFLTYFQNEAQLEKSRLLSDRFSAERPKGSFSTLEIQRTEQGDSAMYLCASSLWAQGNTEAFFGQGTRLTVV.

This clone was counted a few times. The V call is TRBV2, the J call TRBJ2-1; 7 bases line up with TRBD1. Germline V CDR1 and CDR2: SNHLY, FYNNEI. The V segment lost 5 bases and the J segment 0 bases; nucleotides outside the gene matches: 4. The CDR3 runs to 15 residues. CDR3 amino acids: CASSSDRASYNEQFF. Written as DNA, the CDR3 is TGTGCCAGCAGTTCAGACAGGGCCTCCTACAATGAGCAGTTCTTC.

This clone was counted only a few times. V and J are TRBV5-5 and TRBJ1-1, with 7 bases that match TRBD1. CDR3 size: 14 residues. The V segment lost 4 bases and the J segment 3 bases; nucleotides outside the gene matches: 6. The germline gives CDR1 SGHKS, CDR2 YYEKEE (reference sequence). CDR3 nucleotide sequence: TGTGCCAGCAGCGGACCGACAGGGTACACTGAAGCTTTCTTT. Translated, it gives CASSGPTGYTEAFF. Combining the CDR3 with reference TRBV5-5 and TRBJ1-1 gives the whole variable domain DAGVTQSPTHLIKTRGQQVTLRCSPISGHKSVSWYQQVLGQGPQFIFQYYEKEERGRGNFPDRFSARQFPNYSSELNVNALLLGDSALYLCASSGPTGYTEAFFGQGTRLTVV.

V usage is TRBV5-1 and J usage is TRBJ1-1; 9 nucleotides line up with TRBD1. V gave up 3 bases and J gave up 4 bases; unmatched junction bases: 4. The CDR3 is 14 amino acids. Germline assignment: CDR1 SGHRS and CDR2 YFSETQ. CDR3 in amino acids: CASSYGTGITEAFF. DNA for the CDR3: TGCGCCAGCAGCTATGGGACAGGGATCACTGAAGCTTTCTTT.

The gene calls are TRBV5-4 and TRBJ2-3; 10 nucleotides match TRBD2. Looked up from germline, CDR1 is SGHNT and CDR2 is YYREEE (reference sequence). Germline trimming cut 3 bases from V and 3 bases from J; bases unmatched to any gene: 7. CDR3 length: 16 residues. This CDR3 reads CASSSLSGRVTDTQYF. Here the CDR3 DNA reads TGTGCCAGCAGCTCCTTAAGCGGGAGGGTGACAGATACGCAGTATTTT. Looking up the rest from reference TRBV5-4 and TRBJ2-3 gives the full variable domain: ETGVTQSPTHLIKTRGQQVTLRCSSQSGHNTVSWYQQALGQGPQFIFQYYREEENGRGNFPPRFSGLQFPNYSSELNVNALELDDSALYLCASSSLSGRVTDTQYFGPGTRLTVL.

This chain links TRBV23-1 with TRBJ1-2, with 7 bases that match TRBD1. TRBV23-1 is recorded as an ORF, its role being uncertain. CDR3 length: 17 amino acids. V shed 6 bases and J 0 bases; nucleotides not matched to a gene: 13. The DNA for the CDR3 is TGCGCCAGCAGCCGCACCAGGGGGACCGAGACTAACTATGGCTACACCTTC. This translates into CASSRTRGTETNYGYTF.

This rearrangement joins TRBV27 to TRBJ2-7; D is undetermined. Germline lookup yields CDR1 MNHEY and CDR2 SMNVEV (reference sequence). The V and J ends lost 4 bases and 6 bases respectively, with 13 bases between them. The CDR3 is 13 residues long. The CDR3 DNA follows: TGTGCCAGCAGTTCCGTCCGAAGTGTCGAGCAGTACTTC. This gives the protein CASSSVRSVEQYF.

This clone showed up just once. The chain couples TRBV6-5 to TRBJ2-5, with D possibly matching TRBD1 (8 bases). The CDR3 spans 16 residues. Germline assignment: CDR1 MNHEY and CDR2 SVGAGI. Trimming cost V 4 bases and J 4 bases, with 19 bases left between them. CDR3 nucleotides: TGTGCCAGCAGTTCGCCCCGGACAGGGAGGGGAGAGACCCAGTACTTC. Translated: CASSSPRTGRGETQYF.

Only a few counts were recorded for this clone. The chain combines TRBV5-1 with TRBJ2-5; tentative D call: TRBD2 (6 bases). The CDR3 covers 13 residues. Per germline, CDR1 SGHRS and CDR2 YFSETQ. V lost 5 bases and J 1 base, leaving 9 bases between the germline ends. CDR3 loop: CASSTEGQETQYF. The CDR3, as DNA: TGCGCCAGCAGTACGGAGGGCCAAGAGACCCAGTACTTC. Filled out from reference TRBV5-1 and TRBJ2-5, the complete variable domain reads KAGVTQTPRYLIKTRGQQVTLSCSPISGHRSVSWYQQTPGQGLQFLFEYFSETQRNKGNFPGRFSGRQFSNSRSEMNVSTLELGDSALYLCASSTEGQETQYFGPGTRLLVL.

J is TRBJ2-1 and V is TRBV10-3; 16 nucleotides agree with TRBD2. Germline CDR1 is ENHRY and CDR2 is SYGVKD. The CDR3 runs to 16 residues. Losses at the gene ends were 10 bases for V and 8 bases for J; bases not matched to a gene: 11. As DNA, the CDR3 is TGTGCCACGGGACTAGCGGGAGGGCCCTCCGGTCATGAGCAGTTCTTC. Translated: CATGLAGGPSGHEQFF.

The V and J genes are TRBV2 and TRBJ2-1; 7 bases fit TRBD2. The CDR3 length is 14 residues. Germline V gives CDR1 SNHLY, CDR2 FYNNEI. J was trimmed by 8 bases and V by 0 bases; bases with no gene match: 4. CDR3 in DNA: TGTGCCAGCAGTGAAGCGGGAGGGTCCGATGAGCAGTTCTTC. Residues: CASSEAGGSDEQFF.

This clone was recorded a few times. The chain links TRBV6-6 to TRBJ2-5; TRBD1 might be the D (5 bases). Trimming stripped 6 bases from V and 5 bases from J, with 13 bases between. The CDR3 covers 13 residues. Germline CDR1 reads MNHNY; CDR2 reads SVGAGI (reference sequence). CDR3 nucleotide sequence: TGTGCCAGCAGCATAGGGGCTAGGGAGACCCAGTACTTC. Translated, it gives CASSIGARETQYF.

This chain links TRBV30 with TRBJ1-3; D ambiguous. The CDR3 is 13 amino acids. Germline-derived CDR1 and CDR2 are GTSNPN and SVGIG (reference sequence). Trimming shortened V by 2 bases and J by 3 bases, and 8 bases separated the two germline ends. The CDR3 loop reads CAWSLPFGNTIYF. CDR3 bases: TGTGCCTGGAGTCTTCCCTTTGGAAACACCATATATTTT.

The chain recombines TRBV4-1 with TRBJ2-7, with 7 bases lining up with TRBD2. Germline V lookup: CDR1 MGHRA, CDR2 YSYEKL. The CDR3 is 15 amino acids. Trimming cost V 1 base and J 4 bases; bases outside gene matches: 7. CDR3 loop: CASSQASGDPYEQYF. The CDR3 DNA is TGCGCCAGCAGCCAAGCCAGCGGGGATCCATACGAGCAGTACTTC.

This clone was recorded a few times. The CDR3 loop reads CSVGASATTDTQYF. CDR3 bases: TGCAGCGTTGGAGCCAGCGCCACCACAGATACGCAGTATTTT. V is TRBV29-1 and J is TRBJ2-3; D call uncertain. V lost 4 bases and J lost 2, with 13 bases in between. CDR1 and CDR2 (germline): SQVTM, ANQGSEA. This CDR3 region has 14 residues.

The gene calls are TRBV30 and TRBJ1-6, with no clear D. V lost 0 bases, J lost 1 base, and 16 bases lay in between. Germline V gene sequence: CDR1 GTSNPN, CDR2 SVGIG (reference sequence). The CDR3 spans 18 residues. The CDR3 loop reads CAWSVLALWSSYNSPLHF. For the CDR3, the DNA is TGTGCCTGGAGTGTACTGGCCCTATGGAGTTCCTATAATTCACCCCTCCACTTT.

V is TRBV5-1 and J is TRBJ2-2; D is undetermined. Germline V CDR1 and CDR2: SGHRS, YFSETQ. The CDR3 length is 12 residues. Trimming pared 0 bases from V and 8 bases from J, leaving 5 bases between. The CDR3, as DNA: TGCGCCAGCAGCTTGGATCGGGGGGAGCTGTTTTTT. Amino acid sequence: CASSLDRGELFF.

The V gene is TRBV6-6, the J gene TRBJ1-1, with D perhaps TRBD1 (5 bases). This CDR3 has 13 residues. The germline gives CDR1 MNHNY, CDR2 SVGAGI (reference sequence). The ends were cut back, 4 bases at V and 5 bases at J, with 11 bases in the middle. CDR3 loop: CASSLEGKTEAFF. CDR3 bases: TGTGCCAGCAGTTTGGAGGGGAAGACTGAAGCTTTCTTT.

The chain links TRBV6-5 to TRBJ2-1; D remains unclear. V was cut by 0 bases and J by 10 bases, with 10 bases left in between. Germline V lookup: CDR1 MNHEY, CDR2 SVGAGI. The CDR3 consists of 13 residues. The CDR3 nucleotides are TGTGCCAGCAGTTACTCGGGCACCGGGGAGCAGTTCTTC. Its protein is CASSYSGTGEQFF.

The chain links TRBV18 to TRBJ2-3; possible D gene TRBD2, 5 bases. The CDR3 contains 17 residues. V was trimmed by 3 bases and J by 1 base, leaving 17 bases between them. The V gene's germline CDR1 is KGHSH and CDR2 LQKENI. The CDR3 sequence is CASSPPGRNLGTDTQYF. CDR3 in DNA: TGTGCCAGCTCACCCCCGGGAAGAAACCTAGGCACAGATACGCAGTATTTT.

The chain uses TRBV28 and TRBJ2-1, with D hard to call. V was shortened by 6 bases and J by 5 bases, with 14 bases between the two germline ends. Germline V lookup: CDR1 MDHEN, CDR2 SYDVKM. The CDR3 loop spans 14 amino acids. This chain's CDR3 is CASSQPLEHNEQFF. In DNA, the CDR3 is TGTGCCAGCAGCCAACCACTGGAACACAATGAGCAGTTCTTC.

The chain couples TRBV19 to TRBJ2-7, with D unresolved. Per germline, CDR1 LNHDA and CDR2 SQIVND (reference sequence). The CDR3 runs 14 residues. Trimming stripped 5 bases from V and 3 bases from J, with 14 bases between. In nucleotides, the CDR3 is TGTGCCAGTAGTGACACCTCGGGCGGCTACGAGCAGTACTTC. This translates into CASSDTSGGYEQYF.

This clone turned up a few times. The CDR3 region has the DNA TGTGCCAGTAGAAGGGGACTGGGGAATGAGCAGTTCTTC. Protein product: CASRRGLGNEQFF. The chain links TRBV19 to TRBJ2-1; D might be TRBD2 (6 bases). V was clipped by 6 bases and J by 7 bases, with 13 bases between them. The germline CDR1 and CDR2 sequences are LNHDA and SQIVND (reference sequence). The CDR3 covers 13 residues.

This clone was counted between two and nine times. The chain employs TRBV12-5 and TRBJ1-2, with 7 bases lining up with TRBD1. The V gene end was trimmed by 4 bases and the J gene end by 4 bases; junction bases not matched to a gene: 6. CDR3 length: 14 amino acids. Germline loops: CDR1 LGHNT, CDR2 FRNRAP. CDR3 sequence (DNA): TGTGCTAGTGGTTCGGGGACAGACCTCTATGGCTACACCTTC. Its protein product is CASGSGTDLYGYTF.